This T cell receptor (beta chain) was recovered during a study of regulatory T cells in long-lasting Graves disease. Findings and limits, study-wide: New patients shared 966 public clonotypes, fewer than the roughly 2,600 shared by persistent patients.

Time point reported: newly diagnosed GD, antithyroid drugs for less than 3 months. Extracted PBMC RNA gave rise to the TCR library. This clonotype came up many times. Antigen: not known. The authors built TCR beta libraries using iRepertoire HTBI primers and Arm-PCR of CDR3 regions. TCRdb reanalysed the multiplex PCR reads using MiXCR and keeps one entry per CDR3 protein. The sample includes fewer than 350,000 distinct CDR3 sequences, 18% of them seen just once. This CDR3 region has 15 residues. Germline loops: CDR1 LNHNV, CDR2 YYDKDF (reference sequence). V was pared by 5 bases and J by 5 bases, with 7 bases of the junction left unmatched.

The receptor comes from a female donor with Graves disease. The gene calls are TRBV15 and TRBJ1-4, with 8 bases that match TRBD1. The starting material was peripheral blood mononuclear cells (PBMCs), obtained at new diagnosis, from a patient treated with antithyroid drugs. The CDR3 reads CATSGGQGSNEKLFF. The CDR3, as DNA: TGTGCCACCAGCGGCGGACAGGGCTCGAATGAAAAACTGTTTTTT.